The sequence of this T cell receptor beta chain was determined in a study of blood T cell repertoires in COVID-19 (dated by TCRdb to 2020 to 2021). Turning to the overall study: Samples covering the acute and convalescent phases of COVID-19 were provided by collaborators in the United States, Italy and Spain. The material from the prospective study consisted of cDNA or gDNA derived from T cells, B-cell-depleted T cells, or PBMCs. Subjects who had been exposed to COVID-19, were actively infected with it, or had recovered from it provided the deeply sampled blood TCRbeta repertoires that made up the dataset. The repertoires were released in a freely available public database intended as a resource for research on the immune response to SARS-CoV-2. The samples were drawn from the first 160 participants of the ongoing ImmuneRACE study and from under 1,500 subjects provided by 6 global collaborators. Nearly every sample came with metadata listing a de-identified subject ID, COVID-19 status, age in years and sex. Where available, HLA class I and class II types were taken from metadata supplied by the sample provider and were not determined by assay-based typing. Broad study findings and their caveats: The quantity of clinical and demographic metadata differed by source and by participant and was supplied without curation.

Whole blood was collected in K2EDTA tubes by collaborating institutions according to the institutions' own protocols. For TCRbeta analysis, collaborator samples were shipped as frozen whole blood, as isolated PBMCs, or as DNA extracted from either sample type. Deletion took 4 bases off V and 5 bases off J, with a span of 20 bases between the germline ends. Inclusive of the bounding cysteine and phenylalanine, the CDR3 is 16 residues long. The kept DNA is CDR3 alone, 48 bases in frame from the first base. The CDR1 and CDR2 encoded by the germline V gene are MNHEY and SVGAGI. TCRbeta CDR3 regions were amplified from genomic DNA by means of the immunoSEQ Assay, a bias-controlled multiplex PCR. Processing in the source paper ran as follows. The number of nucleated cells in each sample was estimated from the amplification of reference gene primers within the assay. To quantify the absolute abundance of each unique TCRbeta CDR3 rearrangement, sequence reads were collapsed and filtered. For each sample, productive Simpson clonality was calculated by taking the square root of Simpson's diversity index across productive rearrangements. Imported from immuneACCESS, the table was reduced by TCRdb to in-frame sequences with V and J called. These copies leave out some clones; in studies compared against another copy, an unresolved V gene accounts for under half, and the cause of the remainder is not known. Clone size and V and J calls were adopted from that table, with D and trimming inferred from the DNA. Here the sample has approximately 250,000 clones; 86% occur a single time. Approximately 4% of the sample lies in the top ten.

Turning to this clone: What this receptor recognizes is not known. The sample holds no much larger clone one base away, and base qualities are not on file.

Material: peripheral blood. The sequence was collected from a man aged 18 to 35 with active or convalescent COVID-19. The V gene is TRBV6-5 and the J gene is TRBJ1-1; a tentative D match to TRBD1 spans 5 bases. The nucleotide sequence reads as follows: TGTGCCAGCAGTTCCCAAGACCGGGGCGGAGGGACTGAAGCTTTCTTT. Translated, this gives CASSSQDRGGGTEAFF.